These T cell receptor beta chains were read from a single sample in a study of cytomegalovirus exposure and HLA in healthy donors. Here immunoSEQ multiplex PCR was the method, and the copy in TCRdb shows in-frame clones only, minus some. The table lists approximately 150,000 clones, around three quarters of them singletons. The sample consisted of PBMCs. The receptors stem from a young woman in good health and CMV-seropositive. Both conserved end residues are part of each CDR3. Fields, in order: V gene, J gene, CDR3 length, clone size, D gene, CDR3 protein, CDR3 DNA. A D gene is named only where the DNA matches it firmly. The listing skips clone size in some rows; elsewhere it reads once, few, many or a size class.

v_call: TRBV20-1; j_call: TRBJ1-5; cdr3_length: 11; clone_size: few; d_call: .; cdr3_aa: CSVGAEQPQHF; cdr3_nt: TGCAGTGTTGGGGCAGAGCAGCCCCAGCATTTT
v_call: TRBV5-6; j_call: TRBJ1-5; cdr3_length: 15; clone_size: .; d_call: .; cdr3_aa: CASSLQGSSNQPQHF; cdr3_nt: TGTGCCAGCAGCTTACAGGGTTCCAGCAATCAGCCCCAGCATTTT
v_call: TRBV13; j_call: TRBJ1-2; cdr3_length: 14; clone_size: .; d_call: .; cdr3_aa: CASTLGRGGYGYTF; cdr3_nt: TGTGCCAGCACCCTAGGACGGGGAGGCTATGGCTACACCTTC
v_call: TRBV6-1; j_call: TRBJ1-2; cdr3_length: 12; clone_size: .; d_call: .; cdr3_aa: CASNSPSVDYTF; cdr3_nt: TGTGCCAGCAATAGCCCCTCTGTCGACTACACCTTC
v_call: TRBV5-1; j_call: TRBJ2-7; cdr3_length: 14; clone_size: .; d_call: .; cdr3_aa: CASSLGAGSYEQYF; cdr3_nt: TGCGCCAGCAGCTTGGGGGCAGGATCCTACGAGCAGTACTTC
v_call: TRBV6-1; j_call: TRBJ1-1; cdr3_length: 16; clone_size: .; d_call: .; cdr3_aa: CASSEGGGYVNTEAFF; cdr3_nt: TGTGCCAGCAGTGAAGGGGGGGGGTACGTGAACACTGAAGCTTTCTTT
v_call: TRBV6-1; j_call: TRBJ2-3; cdr3_length: 15; clone_size: .; d_call: TRBD2; cdr3_aa: CASSPITGGTDTQYF; cdr3_nt: TGTGCCAGCAGCCCGATAACGGGGGGGACAGATACGCAGTATTTT
v_call: TRBV27; j_call: TRBJ2-3; cdr3_length: 17; clone_size: once; d_call: .; cdr3_aa: CASREGKVPGPTDTQYF; cdr3_nt: TGTGCCAGCAGGGAGGGAAAAGTGCCAGGACCCACAGATACGCAGTATTTT
v_call: TRBV5-1; j_call: TRBJ2-1; cdr3_length: 13; clone_size: .; d_call: .; cdr3_aa: CASSPTGYNEQFF; cdr3_nt: TGCGCCAGCAGCCCCACCGGTTACAATGAGCAGTTCTTC
v_call: TRBV6-1; j_call: TRBJ2-1; cdr3_length: 15; clone_size: few; d_call: TRBD2; cdr3_aa: CASTGAGGPSNEQFF; cdr3_nt: TGTGCCAGCACCGGAGCGGGGGGGCCGAGCAATGAGCAGTTCTTC
v_call: TRBV7-9; j_call: TRBJ1-2; cdr3_length: 12; clone_size: .; d_call: .; cdr3_aa: CASSSGREGYTF; cdr3_nt: TGTGCCAGCAGCTCGGGGAGAGAAGGCTACACCTTC
v_call: TRBV18; j_call: TRBJ2-7; cdr3_length: 14; clone_size: .; d_call: .; cdr3_aa: CASSPLPRGYEQYF; cdr3_nt: TGTGCCAGCTCACCATTACCACGGGGCTACGAGCAGTACTTC
v_call: TRBV23-1; j_call: TRBJ2-1; cdr3_length: 17; clone_size: .; d_call: TRBD1; cdr3_aa: CASSQSPDRVYYNEQFF; cdr3_nt: TGCGCCAGCAGTCAATCGCCCGACAGGGTGTACTACAATGAGCAGTTCTTC
v_call: TRBV19; j_call: TRBJ2-7; cdr3_length: 14; clone_size: .; d_call: .; cdr3_aa: CASSIGGATYEQYF; cdr3_nt: TGTGCCAGTAGTATCGGCGGGGCCACGTACGAGCAGTACTTC
v_call: TRBV7-9; j_call: TRBJ1-2; cdr3_length: 14; clone_size: .; d_call: TRBD1; cdr3_aa: CASSMTGKEYGYTF; cdr3_nt: TGTGCCAGCAGCATGACAGGGAAGGAGTATGGCTACACCTTC
v_call: TRBV5-6; j_call: TRBJ2-1; cdr3_length: 15; clone_size: .; d_call: TRBD2; cdr3_aa: CASSLSGTRGNEQFF; cdr3_nt: TGTGCCAGCAGCTTGTCCGGGACTAGAGGCAATGAGCAGTTCTTC
v_call: TRBV28; j_call: TRBJ1-5; cdr3_length: 17; clone_size: few; d_call: TRBD1; cdr3_aa: CASRKSGTGVANQPQHF; cdr3_nt: TGTGCCAGCAGAAAGTCCGGGACAGGGGTGGCGAATCAGCCCCAGCATTTT
v_call: TRBV5-6; j_call: TRBJ1-3; cdr3_length: 16; clone_size: .; d_call: .; cdr3_aa: CASSSNYRASGNTIYF; cdr3_nt: TGTGCCAGCAGCTCTAATTACAGGGCCTCTGGAAACACCATATATTTT
v_call: TRBV6-1; j_call: TRBJ1-5; cdr3_length: 15; clone_size: .; d_call: .; cdr3_aa: CASNSDRSSNQPQHF; cdr3_nt: TGTGCCAGTAATTCGGACAGAAGTAGCAATCAGCCCCAGCATTTT
v_call: TRBV5-5; j_call: TRBJ1-1; cdr3_length: 11; clone_size: .; d_call: .; cdr3_aa: CASAGREEAFF; cdr3_nt: TGTGCCAGCGCAGGACGGGAAGAAGCTTTCTTT
v_call: TRBV5-1; j_call: TRBJ2-3; cdr3_length: 14; clone_size: .; d_call: TRBD2; cdr3_aa: CASRSGGAVDTQYF; cdr3_nt: TGCGCCAGCAGAAGCGGGGGGGCTGTCGATACGCAGTATTTT
v_call: TRBV10-3; j_call: TRBJ1-3; cdr3_length: 14; clone_size: .; d_call: .; cdr3_aa: CAISERSSGNTIYF; cdr3_nt: TGTGCCATCAGTGAGCGGAGCTCTGGAAACACCATATATTTT
v_call: TRBV11-2; j_call: TRBJ1-1; cdr3_length: 13; clone_size: .; d_call: TRBD1; cdr3_aa: CASRQTGGTEAFF; cdr3_nt: TGTGCCAGCAGACAAACAGGGGGCACTGAAGCTTTCTTT
v_call: TRBV5-1; j_call: TRBJ1-1; cdr3_length: 17; clone_size: .; d_call: .; cdr3_aa: CASSLQRISGRHTEAFF; cdr3_nt: TGCGCCAGCAGCTTACAGAGGATATCAGGGCGGCACACTGAAGCTTTCTTT
v_call: TRBV10-2; j_call: TRBJ1-2; cdr3_length: 14; clone_size: .; d_call: .; cdr3_aa: CASSERGGGTGYTF; cdr3_nt: TGCGCCAGCAGTGAGCGGGGAGGTGGAACTGGCTACACCTTC
v_call: TRBV11-2; j_call: TRBJ2-1; cdr3_length: 15; clone_size: few; d_call: .; cdr3_aa: CASSQERSAYNEQFF; cdr3_nt: TGTGCCAGCAGCCAAGAGCGTTCAGCCTACAATGAGCAGTTCTTC